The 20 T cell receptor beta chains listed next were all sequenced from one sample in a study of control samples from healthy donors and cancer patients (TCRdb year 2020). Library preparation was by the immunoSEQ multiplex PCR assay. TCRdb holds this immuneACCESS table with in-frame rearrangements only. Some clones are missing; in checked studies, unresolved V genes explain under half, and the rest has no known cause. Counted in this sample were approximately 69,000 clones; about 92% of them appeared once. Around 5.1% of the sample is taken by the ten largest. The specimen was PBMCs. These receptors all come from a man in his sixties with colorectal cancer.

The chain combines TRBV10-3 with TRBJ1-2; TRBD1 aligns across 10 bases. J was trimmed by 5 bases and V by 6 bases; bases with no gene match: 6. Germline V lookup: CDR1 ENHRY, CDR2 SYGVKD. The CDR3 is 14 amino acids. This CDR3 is CAISGTGVWYGYTF. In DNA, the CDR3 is TGTGCCATCAGCGGGACAGGGGTTTGGTATGGCTACACCTTC.

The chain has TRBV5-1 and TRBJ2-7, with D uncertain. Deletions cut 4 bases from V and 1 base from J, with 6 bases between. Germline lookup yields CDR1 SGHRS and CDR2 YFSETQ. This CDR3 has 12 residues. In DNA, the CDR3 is TGCGCCAGCAGCCGCACTTCCTACGAGCAGTACTTC. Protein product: CASSRTSYEQYF.

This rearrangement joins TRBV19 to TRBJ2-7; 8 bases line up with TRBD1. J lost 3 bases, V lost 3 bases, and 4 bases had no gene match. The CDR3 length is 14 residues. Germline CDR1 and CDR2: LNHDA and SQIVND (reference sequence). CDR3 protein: CASSIPGQVYEQYF. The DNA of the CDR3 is TGTGCCAGTAGTATCCCGGGACAGGTCTACGAGCAGTACTTC.

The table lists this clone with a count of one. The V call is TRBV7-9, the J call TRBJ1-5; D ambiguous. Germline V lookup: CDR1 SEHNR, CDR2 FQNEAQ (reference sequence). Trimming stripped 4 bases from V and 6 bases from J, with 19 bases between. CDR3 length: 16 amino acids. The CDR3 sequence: CASSSTSGPWSQPQHF. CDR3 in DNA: TGTGCCAGCAGCTCGACCTCGGGCCCATGGAGTCAGCCCCAGCATTTT.

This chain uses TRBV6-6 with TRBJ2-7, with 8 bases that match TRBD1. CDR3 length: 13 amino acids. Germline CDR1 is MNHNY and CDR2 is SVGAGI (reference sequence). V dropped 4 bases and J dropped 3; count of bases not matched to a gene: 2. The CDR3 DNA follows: TGTGCCAGCAGTTCGACAGGGGTCTACGAGCAGTACTTC. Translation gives CASSSTGVYEQYF.

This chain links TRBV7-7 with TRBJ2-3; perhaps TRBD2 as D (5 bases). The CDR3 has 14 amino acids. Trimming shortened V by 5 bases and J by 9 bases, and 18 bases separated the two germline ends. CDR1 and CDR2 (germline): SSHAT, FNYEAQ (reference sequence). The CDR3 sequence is CASSPSLSSSTQYF. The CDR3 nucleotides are TGTGCCAGCAGCCCGTCCTTGTCTAGCTCGACGCAGTATTTT. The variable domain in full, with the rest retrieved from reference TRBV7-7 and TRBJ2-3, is GAGVSQSPRYKVTKRGQDVTLRCDPISSHATLYWYQQALGQGPEFLTYFNYEAQPDKSGLPSDRFSAERPEGSISTLTIQRTEQRDSAMYRCASSPSLSSSTQYFGPGTRLTVL.

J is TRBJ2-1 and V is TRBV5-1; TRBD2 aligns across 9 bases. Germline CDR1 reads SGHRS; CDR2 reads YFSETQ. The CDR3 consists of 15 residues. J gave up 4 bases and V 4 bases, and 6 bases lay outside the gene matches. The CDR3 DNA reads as TGCGCCAGCAGCCCGGGCACTAGCGGGTACAATGAGCAGTTCTTC. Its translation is CASSPGTSGYNEQFF.

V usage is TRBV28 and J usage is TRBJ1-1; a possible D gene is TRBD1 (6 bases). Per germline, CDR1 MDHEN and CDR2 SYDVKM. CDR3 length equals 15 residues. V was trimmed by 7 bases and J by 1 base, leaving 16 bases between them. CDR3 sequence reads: CASTSGDRTNTEAFF. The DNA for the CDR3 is TGTGCCAGCACATCGGGAGACAGGACGAACACTGAAGCTTTCTTT.

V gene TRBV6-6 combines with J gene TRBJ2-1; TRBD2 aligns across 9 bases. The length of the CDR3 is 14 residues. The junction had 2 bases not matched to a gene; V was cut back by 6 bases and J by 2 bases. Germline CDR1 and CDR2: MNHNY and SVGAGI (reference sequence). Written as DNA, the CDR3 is TGTGCCAGCAGGGGCGGGGGGGCCTACAATGAGCAGTTCTTC. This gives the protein CASRGGGAYNEQFF.

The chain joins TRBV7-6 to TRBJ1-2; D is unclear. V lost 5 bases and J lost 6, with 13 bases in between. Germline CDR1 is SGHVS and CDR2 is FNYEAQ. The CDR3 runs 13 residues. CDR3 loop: CASSPTRKDGYTF. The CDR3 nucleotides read TGTGCCAGCAGCCCAACACGGAAGGATGGCTACACCTTC.

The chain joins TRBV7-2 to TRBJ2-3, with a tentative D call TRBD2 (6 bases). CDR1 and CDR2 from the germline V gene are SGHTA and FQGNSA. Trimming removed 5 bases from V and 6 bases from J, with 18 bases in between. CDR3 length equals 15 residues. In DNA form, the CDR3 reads TGTGCCAGCAGCCCCGATAGACCCAGCGGGGATACGCAGTATTTT. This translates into CASSPDRPSGDTQYF.

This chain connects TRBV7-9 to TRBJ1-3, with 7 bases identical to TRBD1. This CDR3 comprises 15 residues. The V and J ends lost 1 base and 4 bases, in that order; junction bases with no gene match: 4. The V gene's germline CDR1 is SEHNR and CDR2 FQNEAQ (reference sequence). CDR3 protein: CASSLEGAAGNTIYF. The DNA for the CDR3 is TGTGCCAGCAGCTTAGAGGGGGCGGCAGGAAACACCATATATTTT.

As DNA, the CDR3 is TGCGCCAGCAGCGCTACGGGACAGGGAAACTATGGCTACACCTTC. Residues: CASSATGQGNYGYTF. This chain links TRBV5-1 with TRBJ1-2; 9 bases match TRBD1. The length of the CDR3 is 15 residues. The V and J ends lost 4 bases and 2 bases, in that order; junction bases with no gene match: 6. Looked up from germline, CDR1 is SGHRS and CDR2 is YFSETQ.

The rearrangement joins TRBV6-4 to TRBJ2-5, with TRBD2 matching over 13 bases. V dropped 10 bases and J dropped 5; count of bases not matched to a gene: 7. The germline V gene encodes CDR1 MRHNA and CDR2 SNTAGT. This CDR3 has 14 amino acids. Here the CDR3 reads CANTSGGAGETQYF. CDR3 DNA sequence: TGTGCCAACACTAGCGGGGGGGCCGGGGAGACCCAGTACTTC.

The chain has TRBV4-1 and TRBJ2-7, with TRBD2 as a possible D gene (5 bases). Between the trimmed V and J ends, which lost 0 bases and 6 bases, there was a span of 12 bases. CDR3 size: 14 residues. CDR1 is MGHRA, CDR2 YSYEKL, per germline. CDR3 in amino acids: CASSQDSSPGEQYF. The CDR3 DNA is TGCGCCAGCAGCCAAGATTCTAGCCCCGGCGAGCAGTACTTC.

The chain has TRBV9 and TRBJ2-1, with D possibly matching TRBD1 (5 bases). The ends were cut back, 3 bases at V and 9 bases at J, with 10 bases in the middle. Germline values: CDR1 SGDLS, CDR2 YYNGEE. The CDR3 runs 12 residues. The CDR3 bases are TGTGCCAGCAGCGGAGCTAGGGGTGAGCAGTTCTTC. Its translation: CASSGARGEQFF. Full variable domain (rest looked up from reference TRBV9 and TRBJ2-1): DSGVTQTPKHLITATGQRVTLRCSPRSGDLSVYWYQQSLDQGLQFLIQYYNGEERAKGNILERFSAQQFPDLHSELNLSSLELGDSALYFCASSGARGEQFFGPGTRLTVL.

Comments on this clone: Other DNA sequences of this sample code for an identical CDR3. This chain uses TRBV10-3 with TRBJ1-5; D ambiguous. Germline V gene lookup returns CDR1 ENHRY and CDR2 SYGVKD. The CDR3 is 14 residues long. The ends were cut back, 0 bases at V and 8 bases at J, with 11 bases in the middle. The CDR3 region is CAISESTVREPQHF. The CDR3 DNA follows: TGTGCCATCAGTGAGTCGACGGTTAGGGAGCCCCAGCATTTT.

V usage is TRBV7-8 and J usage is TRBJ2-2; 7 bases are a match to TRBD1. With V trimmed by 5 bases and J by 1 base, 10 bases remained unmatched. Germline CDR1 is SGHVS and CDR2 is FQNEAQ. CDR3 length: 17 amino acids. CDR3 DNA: TGTGCCAGCAGCCCCCGCTGGGACAGTGGGAACACCGGGGAGCTGTTTTTT. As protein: CASSPRWDSGNTGELFF.

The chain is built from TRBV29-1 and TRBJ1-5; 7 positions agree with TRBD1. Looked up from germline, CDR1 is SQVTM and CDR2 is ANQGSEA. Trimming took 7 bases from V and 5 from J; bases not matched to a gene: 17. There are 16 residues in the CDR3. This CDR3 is CSAPRRGCLGDQPQHF. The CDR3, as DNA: TGCAGCGCTCCACGCAGGGGGTGCCTTGGGGATCAGCCCCAGCATTTT. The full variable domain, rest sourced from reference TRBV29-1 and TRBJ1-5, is SAVISQKPSRDICQRGTSLTIQCQVDSQVTMMFWYRQQPGQSLTLIATANQGSEATYESGFVIDKFPISRPNLTFSTLTVSNMSPEDSSIYLCSAPRRGCLGDQPQHFGDGTRLSIL.

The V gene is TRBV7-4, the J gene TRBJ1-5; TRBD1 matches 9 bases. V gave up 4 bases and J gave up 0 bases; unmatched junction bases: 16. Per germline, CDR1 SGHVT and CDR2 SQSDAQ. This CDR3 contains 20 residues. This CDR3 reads CASSSYLTGGPLHSNQPQHF. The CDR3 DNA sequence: TGTGCCAGCAGCTCCTATTTGACAGGGGGTCCCCTACATAGCAATCAGCCCCAGCATTTT.